This T cell receptor beta chain was recorded in a study of shared clonotypes between healthy human individuals (dated by TCRdb to about 2020). Some background on the complete study: The cohort included three men and a couple of women between 18 and 49 years of age. For each donor, three plates each were used for CD4 naive and CD4 memory, two plates were used for CD8 naive, and one plate was used for CD8 memory. To estimate repertoire size and how much clonotypes are shared between individuals, the study performed deep sequencing of blood TCR repertoires from a few healthy adults. To increase sequencing depth and limit assay-specific biases, TCR repertoire library preparation and sequencing were carried out by different laboratories using diverse techniques. Between about 0.9 and 9 billion PBMCs per donor were obtained by leukapheresis.

CDR1 and CDR2 are read off the germline V gene (reference sequence) as MNHNY and SVGAGI. Reading from cysteine to phenylalanine, the CDR3 counts 14 amino acids. Only the CDR3 part of the read is kept: 42 bases, read in frame from the first base. V is trimmed back by 2 bases and J by 4 bases, and the junction contains 4 bases that no gene match accounts for. The full study reports these points: Naive subsets generally had larger estimated clonotype richness than memory subsets. Pairwise subsampling indicated that sequencing depth was expected to affect the degree of clonotype sharing among donors. Incomplete sequencing was indicated by rarefaction of sorted-subset datasets, despite the large sequencing depth. Sampling was restricted to blood, and TCR repertoires in tissues likely differ from the TCR repertoires found in blood. About 4.5% of naive CD4, roughly 3.6% of naive CD8, roughly 2.4% of memory CD4, and 0.4% of memory CD8 clonotypes were shared across several donors. The small number of donors limited the genetic and exposure-history diversity represented. Compared with non-shared clonotypes, clonotypes shared by all four sorted-subset donors had higher generation probabilities.

This clone has a single count. What this receptor recognizes is not known. Within one base of it there is no much larger clone, and no base qualities were kept. Using the deep immunoSEQ assay, multiplex PCR amplified TCR CDR3 regions from genomic DNA. Extracted genomic DNA from each cell subset was distributed evenly across all wells of several immunoSEQ 96-well plates, and each plate was treated as a replicate. For sorted subsets, each replicate PCR was loaded with around 220 ng genomic DNA, equivalent to 30,000 or so T cell genomes. The purified libraries were quantified using a Qubit 3.0 fluorometer, sized with a Bioanalyzer 2100, and then quantified again using the KAPA Library Quantification kit. Every immunoSEQ 96-well plate was sequenced on a separate single-read 150-cycle Illumina NextSeq 550 flow cell. Turning to the authors' computational methods: Because the immunoSEQ output held only junctional sequences and lacked quality scores, the filtering could not match the filtering applied to full-length reads. To assign V/J genes and CDR3, sequences were annotated against IMGT germline references using PyIR, a Python wrapper for IgBLAST v1.9. Any read was removed if the V/J assignment was weak (E-value above 1e-6), the CDR3 was missing, or the read contained stop codons, out-of-frame junctions, or ambiguous translated residues. V3J clonotypes were defined as sequences sharing an identical inferred V gene, J gene, and CDR3 amino acid sequence. To compute the percentage overlap between repertoires, the number of shared unique clonotypes was divided by the size of the smaller repertoire. RTK rarefaction, the Chao1 estimator, and Recon v2.1 estimates of unobserved clonotypes were used to assess repertoire richness. Generation probabilities were computed with OLGA for all TCRbeta clonotypes obtained by the gDNA method from a handful of donors. The clones in this table, taken by TCRdb from immuneACCESS, are in-frame only. Not every clone is retained; where verified, under half of the shortfall comes from an unresolved V gene, and the cause of the rest is unknown. V and J calls and clone size are copied from that table; D and trimming were computed from the DNA. Present in this sample are roughly 200,000 clones, 66% of which were seen just once. 10% of the sample is held by the ten biggest clonotypes.

Donors were healthy HIV-negative adults with no recently reported acute infections or vaccinations. Every donor was a Caucasian adult residing in Nashville, Tennessee, USA. CD4+ T cells were enriched by magnetic negative selection, after which naive cells were positively selected on CD45RA and the negative fraction was taken as the memory subset. Blood was obtained by leukapheresis, after which PBMCs were separated by Ficoll-Histopaque density gradient centrifugation and cryopreserved in liquid nitrogen vapor phase. Analytical flow cytometry was used to check the purity and quantity of every magnetically sorted T cell population. Genomic DNA was isolated from each sorted fraction and quantified by UV absorbance on a Nanodrop 2000c.

The clonotype was recovered from a man aged 30 to 39 in good health. The rearrangement combines TRBV6-6 with TRBJ2-5; 7 bases in the middle match TRBD1. The sequenced material came from memory CD4+ T cells sorted from blood. The cell subset or site label for this specimen denotes: CD45RA-negative fraction. DNA sequence: TGTGCCAGCAGTTACCCAGGGGGTGGAGAGACCCAGTACTTC. This codes for CASSYPGGGETQYF.